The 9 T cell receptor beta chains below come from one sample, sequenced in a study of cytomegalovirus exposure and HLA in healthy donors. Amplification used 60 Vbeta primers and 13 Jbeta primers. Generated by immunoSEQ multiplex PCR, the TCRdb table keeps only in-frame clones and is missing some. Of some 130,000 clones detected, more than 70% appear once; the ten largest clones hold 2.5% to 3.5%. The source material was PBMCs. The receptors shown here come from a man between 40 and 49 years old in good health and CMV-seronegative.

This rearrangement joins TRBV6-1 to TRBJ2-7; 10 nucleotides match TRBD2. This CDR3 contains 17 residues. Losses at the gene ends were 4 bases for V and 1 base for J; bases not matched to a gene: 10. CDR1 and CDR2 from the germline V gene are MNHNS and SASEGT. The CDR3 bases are TGTGCCAGCAGTGTTCACCTACTAGCGGGGTTGTCCTACGAGCAGTACTTC. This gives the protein CASSVHLLAGLSYEQYF.

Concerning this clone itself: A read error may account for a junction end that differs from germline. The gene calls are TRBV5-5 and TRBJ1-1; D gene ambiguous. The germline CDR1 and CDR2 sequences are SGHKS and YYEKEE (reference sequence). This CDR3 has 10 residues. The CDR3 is CANSFETTVF. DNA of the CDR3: TGTGCCAACAGCTTTGAAACCACAGTCTTT.

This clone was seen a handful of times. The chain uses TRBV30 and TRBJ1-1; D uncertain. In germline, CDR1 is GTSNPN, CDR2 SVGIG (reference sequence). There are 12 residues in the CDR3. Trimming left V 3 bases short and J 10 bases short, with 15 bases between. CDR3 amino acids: CAWRGSLGSAFF. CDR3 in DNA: TGTGCCTGGAGGGGGAGCCTAGGGTCAGCTTTCTTT.

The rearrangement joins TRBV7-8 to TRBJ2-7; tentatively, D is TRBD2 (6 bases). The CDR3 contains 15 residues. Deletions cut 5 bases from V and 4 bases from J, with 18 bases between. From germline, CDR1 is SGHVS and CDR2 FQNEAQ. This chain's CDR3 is CASSHEPGAYYEQYF. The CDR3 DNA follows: TGTGCCAGCAGCCACGAGCCGGGAGCCTATTACGAGCAGTACTTC.

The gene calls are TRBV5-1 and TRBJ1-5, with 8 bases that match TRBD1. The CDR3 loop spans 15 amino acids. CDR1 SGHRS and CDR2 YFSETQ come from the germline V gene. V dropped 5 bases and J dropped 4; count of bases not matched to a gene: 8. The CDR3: CASRLTGENNQPQHF. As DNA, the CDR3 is TGCGCCAGCAGGTTGACAGGGGAAAATAATCAGCCCCAGCATTTT.

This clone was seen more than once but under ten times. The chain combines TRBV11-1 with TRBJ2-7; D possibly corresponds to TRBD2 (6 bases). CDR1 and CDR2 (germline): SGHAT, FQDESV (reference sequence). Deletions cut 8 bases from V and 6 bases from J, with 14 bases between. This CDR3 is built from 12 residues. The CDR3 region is CASRPGAGEQYF. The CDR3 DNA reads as TGTGCCAGCCGGCCGGGAGCAGGCGAGCAGTACTTC.

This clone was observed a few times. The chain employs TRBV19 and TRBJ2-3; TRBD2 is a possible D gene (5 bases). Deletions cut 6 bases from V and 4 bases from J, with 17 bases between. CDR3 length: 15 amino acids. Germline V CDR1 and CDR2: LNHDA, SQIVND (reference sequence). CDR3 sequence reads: CASRIRAGGADTQYF. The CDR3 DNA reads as TGTGCCAGTAGGATAAGGGCAGGAGGAGCAGATACGCAGTATTTT.

This chain's CDR3 is CASSPWTSGRNEQFF. The CDR3 nucleotides are TGTGCCAGCAGCCCTTGGACTAGCGGGAGAAATGAGCAGTTCTTC. This rearrangement joins TRBV5-5 to TRBJ2-1; 13 positions agree with TRBD2. This CDR3 spans 15 amino acids. With V trimmed by 4 bases and J by 7 bases, 5 bases remained unmatched. Germline V gives CDR1 SGHKS, CDR2 YYEKEE (reference sequence).

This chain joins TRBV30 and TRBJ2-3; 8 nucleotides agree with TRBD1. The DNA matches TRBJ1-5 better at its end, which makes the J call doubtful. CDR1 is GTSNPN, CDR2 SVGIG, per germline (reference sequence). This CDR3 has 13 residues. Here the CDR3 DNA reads TGTGCCTGGAGTGGGACAGGGTCAGATACGCAGCATTTT. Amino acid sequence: CAWSGTGSDTQHF.